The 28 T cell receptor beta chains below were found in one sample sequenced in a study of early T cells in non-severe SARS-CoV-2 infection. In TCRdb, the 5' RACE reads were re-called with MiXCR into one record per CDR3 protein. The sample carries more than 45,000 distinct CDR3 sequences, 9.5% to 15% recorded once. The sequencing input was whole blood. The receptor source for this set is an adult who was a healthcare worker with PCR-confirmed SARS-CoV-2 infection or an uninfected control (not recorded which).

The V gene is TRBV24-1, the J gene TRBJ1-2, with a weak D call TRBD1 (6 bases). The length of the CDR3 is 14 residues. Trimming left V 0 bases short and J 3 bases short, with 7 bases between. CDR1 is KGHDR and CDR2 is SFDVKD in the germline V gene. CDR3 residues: CATSDLRQDYGYTF. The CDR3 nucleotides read TGTGCCACCAGTGATTTGAGACAGGACTATGGCTACACCTTC.

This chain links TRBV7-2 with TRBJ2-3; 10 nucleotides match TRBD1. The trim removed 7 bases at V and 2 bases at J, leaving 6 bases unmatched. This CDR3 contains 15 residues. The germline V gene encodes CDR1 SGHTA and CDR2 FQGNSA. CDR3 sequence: CASTWTGGNTDTQYF. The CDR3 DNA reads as TGTGCCAGCACCTGGACAGGGGGAAACACAGATACGCAGTATTTT.

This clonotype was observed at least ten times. CDR3 bases: TGTGCCAGCAGCCAAGACCCAACAGGGGGTTGGGAAAAACTGTTTTTT. Residues: CASSQDPTGGWEKLFF. The chain couples TRBV14 to TRBJ1-4; 8 bases map to TRBD1. Germline-derived CDR1 and CDR2 are SGHDN and FVKESK. The CDR3 totals 16 residues. Germline trimming cut 0 bases from V and 8 bases from J; bases unmatched to any gene: 8.

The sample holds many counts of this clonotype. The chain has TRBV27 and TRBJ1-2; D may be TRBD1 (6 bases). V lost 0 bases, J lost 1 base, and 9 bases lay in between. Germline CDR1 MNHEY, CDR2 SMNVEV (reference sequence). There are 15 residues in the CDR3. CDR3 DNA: TGTGCCAGCAGTTTATCGGGGGCTAATAACTATGGCTACACCTTC. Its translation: CASSLSGANNYGYTF.

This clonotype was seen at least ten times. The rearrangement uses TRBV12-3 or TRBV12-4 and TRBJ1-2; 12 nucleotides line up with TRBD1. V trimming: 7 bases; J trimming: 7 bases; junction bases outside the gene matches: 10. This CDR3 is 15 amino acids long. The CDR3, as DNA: TGTGCCAGCACCTCGGGGGACAGGGGGCCTTCTGGCTACACCTTC. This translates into CASTSGDRGPSGYTF.

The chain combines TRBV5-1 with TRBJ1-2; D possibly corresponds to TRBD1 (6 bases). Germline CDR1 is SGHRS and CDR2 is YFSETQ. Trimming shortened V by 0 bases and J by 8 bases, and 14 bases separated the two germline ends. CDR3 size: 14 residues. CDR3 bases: TGCGCCAGCAGCTTGGATGGCAGGGGAGTGGGCTACACCTTC. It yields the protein CASSLDGRGVGYTF.

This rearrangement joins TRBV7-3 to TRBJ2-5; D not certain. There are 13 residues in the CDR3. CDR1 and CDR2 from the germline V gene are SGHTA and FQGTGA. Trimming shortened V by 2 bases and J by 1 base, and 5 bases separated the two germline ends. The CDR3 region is CASSLYSQETQYF. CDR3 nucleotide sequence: TGTGCCAGCAGCTTATACAGCCAAGAGACCCAGTACTTC.

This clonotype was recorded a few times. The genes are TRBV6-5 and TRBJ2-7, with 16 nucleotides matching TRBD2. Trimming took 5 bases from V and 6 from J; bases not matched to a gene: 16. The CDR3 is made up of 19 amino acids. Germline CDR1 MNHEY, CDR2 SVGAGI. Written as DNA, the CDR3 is TGTGCCAGCAGTCGCCTCCCAGGGACTAGCGGGAGGGCCTCAGGCGAGCAGTACTTC. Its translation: CASSRLPGTSGRASGEQYF.

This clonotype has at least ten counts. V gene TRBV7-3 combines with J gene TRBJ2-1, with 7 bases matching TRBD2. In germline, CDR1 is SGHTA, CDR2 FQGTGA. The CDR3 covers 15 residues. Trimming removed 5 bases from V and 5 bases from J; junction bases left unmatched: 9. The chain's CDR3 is CASSQDRTRHNEQFF. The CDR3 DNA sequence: TGTGCCAGCAGCCAGGACCGGACTAGGCACAATGAGCAGTTCTTC.

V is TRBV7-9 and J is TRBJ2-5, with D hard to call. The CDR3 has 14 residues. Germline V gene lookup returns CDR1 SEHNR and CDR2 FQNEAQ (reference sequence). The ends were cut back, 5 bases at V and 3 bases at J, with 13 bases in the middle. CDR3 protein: CASSLLEVEETQYF. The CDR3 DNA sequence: TGTGCCAGCAGCCTACTTGAGGTCGAAGAGACCCAGTACTTC.

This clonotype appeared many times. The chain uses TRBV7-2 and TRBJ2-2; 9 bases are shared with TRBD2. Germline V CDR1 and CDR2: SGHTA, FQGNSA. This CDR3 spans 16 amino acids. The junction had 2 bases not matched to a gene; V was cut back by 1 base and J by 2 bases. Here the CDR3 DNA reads TGTGCCAGCAGCTTAGGGCTAGCGGGAAACACCGGGGAGCTGTTTTTT. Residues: CASSLGLAGNTGELFF.

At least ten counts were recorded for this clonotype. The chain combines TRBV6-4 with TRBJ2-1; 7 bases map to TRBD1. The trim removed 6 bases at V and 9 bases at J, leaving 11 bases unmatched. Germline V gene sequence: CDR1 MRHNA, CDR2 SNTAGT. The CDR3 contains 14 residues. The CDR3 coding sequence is TGTGCCAGCAGCCAAGGTCCAGGGGGTGGTGAGCAGTTCTTC. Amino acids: CASSQGPGGGEQFF.

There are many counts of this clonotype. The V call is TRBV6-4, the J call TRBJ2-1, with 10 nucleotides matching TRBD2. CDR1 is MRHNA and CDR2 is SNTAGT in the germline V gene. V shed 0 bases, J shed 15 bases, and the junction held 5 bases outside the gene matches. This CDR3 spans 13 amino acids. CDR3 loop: CASSDSERGGLFF. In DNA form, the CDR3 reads TGTGCCAGCAGTGACTCGGAGCGGGGGGGGTTGTTCTTC.

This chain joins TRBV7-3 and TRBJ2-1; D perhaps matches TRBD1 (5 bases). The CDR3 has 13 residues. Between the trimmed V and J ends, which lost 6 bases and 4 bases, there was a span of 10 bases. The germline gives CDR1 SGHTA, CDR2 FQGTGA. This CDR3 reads CASSQGIYNEQFF. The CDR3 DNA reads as TGTGCCAGCAGTCAGGGTATTTACAATGAGCAGTTCTTC.

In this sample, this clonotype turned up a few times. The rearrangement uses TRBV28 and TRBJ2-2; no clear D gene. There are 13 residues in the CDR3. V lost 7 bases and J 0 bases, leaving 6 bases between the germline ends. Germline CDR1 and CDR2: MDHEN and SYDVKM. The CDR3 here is CASTGPNTGELFF. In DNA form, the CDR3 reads TGTGCCAGCACAGGTCCGAACACCGGGGAGCTGTTTTTT.

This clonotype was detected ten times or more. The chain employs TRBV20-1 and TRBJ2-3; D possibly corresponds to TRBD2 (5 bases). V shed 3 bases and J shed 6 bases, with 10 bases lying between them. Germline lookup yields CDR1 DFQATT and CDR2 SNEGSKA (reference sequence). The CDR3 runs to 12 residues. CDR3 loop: CSARAKRDTQYF. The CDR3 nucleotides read TGCAGTGCTAGGGCCAAGCGGGATACGCAGTATTTT.

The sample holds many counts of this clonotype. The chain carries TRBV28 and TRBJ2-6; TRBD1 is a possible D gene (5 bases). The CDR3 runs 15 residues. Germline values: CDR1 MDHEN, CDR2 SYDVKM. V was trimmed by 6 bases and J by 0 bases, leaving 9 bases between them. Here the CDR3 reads CASSGRGSGANVLTF. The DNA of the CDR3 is TGTGCCAGCAGCGGAAGGGGCTCTGGGGCCAACGTCCTGACTTTC. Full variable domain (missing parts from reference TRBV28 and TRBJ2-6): DVKVTQSSRYLVKRTGEKVFLECVQDMDHENMFWYRQDPGLGLRLIYFSYDVKMKEKGDIPEGYSVSREKKERFSLILESASTNQTSMYLCASSGRGSGANVLTFGAGSRLTVL.

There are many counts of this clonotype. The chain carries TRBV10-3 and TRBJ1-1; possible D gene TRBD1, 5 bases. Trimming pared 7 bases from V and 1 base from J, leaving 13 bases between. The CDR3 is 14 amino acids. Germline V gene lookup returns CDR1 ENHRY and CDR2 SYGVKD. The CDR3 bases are TGTGCCATCAAGCCGTACGGGGGGAACACTGAAGCTTTCTTT. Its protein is CAIKPYGGNTEAFF.

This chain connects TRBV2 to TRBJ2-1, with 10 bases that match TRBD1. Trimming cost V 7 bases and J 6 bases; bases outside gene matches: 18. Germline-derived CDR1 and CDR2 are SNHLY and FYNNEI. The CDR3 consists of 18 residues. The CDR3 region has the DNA TGTGCCAGCACTGGGACAGGGGAAACCCCCCAGAGGTCCAATGAGCAGTTCTTC. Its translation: CASTGTGETPQRSNEQFF.

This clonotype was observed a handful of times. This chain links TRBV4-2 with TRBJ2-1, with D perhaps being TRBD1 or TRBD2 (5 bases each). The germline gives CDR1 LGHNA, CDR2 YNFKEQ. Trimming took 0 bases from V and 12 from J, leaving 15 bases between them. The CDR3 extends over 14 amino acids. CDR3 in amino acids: CASSQDSIRDLQFF. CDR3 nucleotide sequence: TGTGCCAGCAGCCAAGATTCCATACGGGACCTGCAGTTCTTC.

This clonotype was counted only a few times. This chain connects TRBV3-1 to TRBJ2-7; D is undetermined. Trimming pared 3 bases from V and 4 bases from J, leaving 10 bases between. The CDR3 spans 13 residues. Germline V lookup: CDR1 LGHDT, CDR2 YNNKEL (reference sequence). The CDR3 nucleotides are TGTGCCAGCAGCCAGACCCCGCCTTACGAGCAGTACTTC. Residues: CASSQTPPYEQYF.

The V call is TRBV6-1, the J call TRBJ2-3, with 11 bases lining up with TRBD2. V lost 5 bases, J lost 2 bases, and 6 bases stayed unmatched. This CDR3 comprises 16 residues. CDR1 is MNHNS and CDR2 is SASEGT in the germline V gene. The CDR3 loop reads CASSSGTSGNTDTQYF. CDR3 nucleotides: TGTGCCAGCAGTTCCGGGACTAGCGGAAACACAGATACGCAGTATTTT.

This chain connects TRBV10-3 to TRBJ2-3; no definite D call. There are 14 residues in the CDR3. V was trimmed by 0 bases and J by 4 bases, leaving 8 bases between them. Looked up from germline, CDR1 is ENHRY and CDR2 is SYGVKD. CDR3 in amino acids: CAISESNNADTQYF. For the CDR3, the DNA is TGTGCCATCAGTGAGTCGAATAACGCAGATACGCAGTATTTT.

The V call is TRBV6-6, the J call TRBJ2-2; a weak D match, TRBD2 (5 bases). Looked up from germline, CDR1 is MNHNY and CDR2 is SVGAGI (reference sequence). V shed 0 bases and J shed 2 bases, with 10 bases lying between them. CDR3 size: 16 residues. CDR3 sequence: CASSYSRTPNTGELFF. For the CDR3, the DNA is TGTGCCAGCAGTTACTCTCGGACTCCCAACACCGGGGAGCTGTTTTTT.

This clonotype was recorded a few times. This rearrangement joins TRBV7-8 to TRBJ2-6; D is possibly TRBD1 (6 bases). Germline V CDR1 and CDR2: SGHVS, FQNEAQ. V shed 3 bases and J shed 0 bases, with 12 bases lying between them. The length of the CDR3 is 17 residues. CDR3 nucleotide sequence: TGTGCCAGCAGCTTCAGGCGGACAGTCTCTGGGGCCAACGTCCTGACTTTC. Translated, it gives CASSFRRTVSGANVLTF.

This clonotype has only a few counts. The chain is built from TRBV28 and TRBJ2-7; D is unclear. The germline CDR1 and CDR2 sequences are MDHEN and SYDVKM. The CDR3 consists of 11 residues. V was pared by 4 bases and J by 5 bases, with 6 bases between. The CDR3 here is CASSYLDEQYF. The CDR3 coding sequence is TGTGCCAGCAGTTACCTGGACGAGCAGTACTTC.

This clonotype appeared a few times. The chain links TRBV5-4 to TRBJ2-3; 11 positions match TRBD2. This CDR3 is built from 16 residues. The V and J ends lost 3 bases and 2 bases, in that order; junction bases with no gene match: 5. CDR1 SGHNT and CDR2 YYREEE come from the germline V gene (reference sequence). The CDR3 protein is CASSSTSGASTDTQYF. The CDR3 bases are TGTGCCAGCAGCTCGACTAGCGGGGCGTCCACAGATACGCAGTATTTT.

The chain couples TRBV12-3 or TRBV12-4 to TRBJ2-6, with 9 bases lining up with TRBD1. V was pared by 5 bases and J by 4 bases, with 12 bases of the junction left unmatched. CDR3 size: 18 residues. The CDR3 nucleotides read TGTGCCAGCAGTCCGGGACAGGGAAGGGGTCCGGGGGCCAACGTCCTGACTTTC. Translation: CASSPGQGRGPGANVLTF.